A single sample is the source of the 8 T cell receptor beta chains below, sequenced in a study of blood T cell repertoires in COVID-19. Only in-frame clones appear in the TCRdb table, and some are missing; sequencing was by immunoSEQ multiplex PCR. Here the sample spans about 56,000 clones, approximately 80% being singletons. Sequenced input: peripheral blood. Source of these receptors: an elderly woman with acute or convalescent COVID-19.

The rearrangement joins TRBV15 to TRBJ2-5, with 8 bases aligning to TRBD1. Trimming took 8 bases from V and 5 from J; bases not matched to a gene: 13. The CDR3 contains 15 residues. Germline V lookup: CDR1 LNHNV, CDR2 YYDKDF (reference sequence). The CDR3 is CATGDRGSIRETQYF. The CDR3 bases are TGTGCCACCGGCGACAGGGGCAGTATTAGGGAGACCCAGTACTTC. Supplemented by reference TRBV15 and TRBJ2-5, the full variable domain reads DAMVIQNPRYQVTQFGKPVTLSCSQTLNHNVMYWYQQKSSQAPKLLFHYYDKDFNNEADTPDNFQSRRPNTSFCFLDIRSPGLGDTAMYLCATGDRGSIRETQYFGPGTRLLVL.

J is TRBJ2-1 and V is TRBV4-1, with a weak D call TRBD2 (6 bases). This CDR3 spans 17 amino acids. The germline V and J ends were trimmed by 0 bases and 4 bases, with 16 bases remaining between them. Germline loops: CDR1 MGHRA, CDR2 YSYEKL. As DNA, the CDR3 is TGCGCCAGCAGCCAAGATGGAGGCGGGGCGCCGTACAATGAGCAGTTCTTC. This gives the protein CASSQDGGGAPYNEQFF.

This clone was found once. The chain employs TRBV7-2 and TRBJ1-2, with 12 bases aligning to TRBD1. The trim removed 5 bases at V and 6 bases at J, leaving 16 bases unmatched. Per the germline V gene, CDR1 is SGHTA and CDR2 is FQGNSA. The CDR3 covers 18 residues. CDR3 sequence reads: CASSRVFAGTGGMDGYTF. The CDR3 nucleotides read TGTGCCAGCAGCCGGGTCTTCGCCGGGACAGGGGGCATGGATGGCTACACCTTC.

The chain couples TRBV4-2 to TRBJ1-2; perhaps TRBD1 as D (6 bases). The V and J ends lost 0 bases and 1 base respectively, with 12 bases between them. Germline loops: CDR1 LGHNA, CDR2 YNFKEQ. This CDR3 comprises 16 residues. For the CDR3, the DNA is TGTGCCAGCAGCCAAGAGCCAGGGGCGTTTAACTATGGCTACACCTTC. This sequence encodes CASSQEPGAFNYGYTF.

This clone was picked up one time. The CDR3, as DNA: TGTGCCAGCAGCCCCCAACTGCTAGCGGGGGGTGAGCAGTTCTTC. Protein: CASSPQLLAGGEQFF. The V and J genes are TRBV7-2 and TRBJ2-1; 11 bases map to TRBD2. Germline V lookup: CDR1 SGHTA, CDR2 FQGNSA. This CDR3 comprises 15 residues. The V and J ends lost 5 bases and 9 bases, in that order; junction bases with no gene match: 9.

With respect to this clone: An end of the junction differs from the germline gene, which may be a read error. The V call is TRBV7-6, the J call TRBJ2-5; no reliable D call. From germline, CDR1 is SGHVS and CDR2 FNYEAQ. The CDR3 loop spans 11 amino acids. CDR3 in amino acids: CASSLSRVLNF. The CDR3 region has the DNA TGTGCCAGCAGCCTGTCCCGGGTCTTGAACTTC. The full variable domain, completed using reference TRBV7-6 and TRBJ2-5, is GAGVSQSPRYKVTKRGQDVALRCDPISGHVSLYWYRQALGQGPEFLTYFNYEAQQDKSGLPNDRFSAERPEGSISTLTIQRTEQRDSAMYRCASSLSRVLNFGPGTRLLVL.

This clone was counted a few times. This chain links TRBV7-8 with TRBJ1-6, with TRBD1 matching over 12 bases. The CDR3 totals 15 residues. Germline CDR1 reads SGHVS; CDR2 reads FQNEAQ. With V trimmed by 3 bases and J by 9 bases, 3 bases remained unmatched. The chain's CDR3 is CASSFGTGGISPLHF. The CDR3 DNA is TGTGCCAGCAGCTTTGGGACAGGGGGCATTTCACCCCTCCACTTT.

This clone has a handful of counts. The V gene is TRBV5-1, the J gene TRBJ1-6, with D uncertain. Per germline, CDR1 SGHRS and CDR2 YFSETQ. The length of the CDR3 is 15 residues. V gave up 4 bases and J gave up 7 bases, with 15 bases separating them. CDR3 DNA sequence: TGCGCCAGCAGCCGGGGAGCGAACGGGAATTCACCCCTCCACTTT. Translating it yields CASSRGANGNSPLHF.